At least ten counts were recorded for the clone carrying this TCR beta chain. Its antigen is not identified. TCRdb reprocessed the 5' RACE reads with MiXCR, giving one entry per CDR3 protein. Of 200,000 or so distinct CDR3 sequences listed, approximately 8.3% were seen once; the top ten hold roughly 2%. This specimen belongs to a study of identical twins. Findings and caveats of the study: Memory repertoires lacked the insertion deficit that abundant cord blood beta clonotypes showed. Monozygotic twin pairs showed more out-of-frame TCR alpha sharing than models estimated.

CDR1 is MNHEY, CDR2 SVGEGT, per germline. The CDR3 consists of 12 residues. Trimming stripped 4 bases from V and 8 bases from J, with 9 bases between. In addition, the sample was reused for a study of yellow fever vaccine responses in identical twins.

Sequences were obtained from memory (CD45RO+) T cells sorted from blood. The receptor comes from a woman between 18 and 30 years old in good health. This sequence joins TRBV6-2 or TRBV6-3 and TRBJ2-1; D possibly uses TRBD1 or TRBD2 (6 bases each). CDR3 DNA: TGTGCCAGCAGTTCGGGGGCCTATGAGCAGTTCTTC. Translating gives CASSSGAYEQFF.